The 10 T cell receptor beta chains listed next were all sequenced from one sample in a study of blood T cell repertoires in COVID-19. TCRdb keeps only in-frame clones here, not all; method: immunoSEQ multiplex PCR. The data hold 150,000 to 200,000 clones, with roughly 90% observed a single time. Sequences were obtained from peripheral blood. The receptors shown here come from a man in his sixties with active or convalescent COVID-19.

The V call is TRBV28, the J call TRBJ1-1; D uncertain. Germline V lookup: CDR1 MDHEN, CDR2 SYDVKM. This CDR3 is 15 amino acids long. Trimming removed 2 bases from V and 5 bases from J, with 15 bases in between. The CDR3 bases are TGTGCCAGCAGTTTACGCAGTACCGTCAGGACTGAAGCTTTCTTT. Translating it yields CASSLRSTVRTEAFF.

The J gene is TRBJ1-6, the V gene TRBV28; 9 bases align to TRBD1. V was pared by 7 bases and J by 4 bases, with 8 bases of the junction left unmatched. This CDR3 is built from 16 residues. Per the germline V gene, CDR1 is MDHEN and CDR2 is SYDVKM. The CDR3 nucleotides are TGTGCCAGCAACGACGGGACAGGGCGATATAATTCACCCCTCCACTTT. Its translation is CASNDGTGRYNSPLHF.

This sequence joins TRBV5-5 and TRBJ2-7; 9 nucleotides align to TRBD2. Germline-derived CDR1 and CDR2 are SGHKS and YYEKEE (reference sequence). CDR3 length: 15 residues. Trimming at V came to 4 bases and at J to 4 bases, leaving 9 bases not matched to a gene. This CDR3 is CASSLAGGREYEQYF. The CDR3 DNA sequence: TGTGCCAGCAGCCTTGCGGGCGGGAGGGAATACGAGCAGTACTTC.

V and J are TRBV3-1 (or the pseudogene TRBV3-2) and TRBJ2-1; 7 nucleotides agree with TRBD2. Germline lookup yields CDR1 LGHDT and CDR2 YNNKEL (reference sequence). This CDR3 contains 13 residues. The V segment lost 4 bases and the J segment 6 bases; nucleotides outside the gene matches: 3. CDR3: CASSRGLPNEQFF. The CDR3 DNA reads as TGTGCCAGCAGCCGGGGACTACCCAATGAGCAGTTCTTC.

The chain's CDR3 is CASSLWSGSTEAFF. DNA for the CDR3: TGTGCCAGCAGTTTATGGTCCGGGTCCACTGAAGCTTTCTTT. This chain links TRBV28 with TRBJ1-1; D is undetermined. The CDR3 sequence is 14 residues long. Trimming left V 0 bases short and J 4 bases short, with 9 bases between. Germline V gene data show CDR1 as MDHEN and CDR2 as SYDVKM. Full variable domain (outside the CDR3, taken from reference TRBV28 and TRBJ1-1): DVKVTQSSRYLVKRTGEKVFLECVQDMDHENMFWYRQDPGLGLRLIYFSYDVKMKEKGDIPEGYSVSREKKERFSLILESASTNQTSMYLCASSLWSGSTEAFFGQGTRLTVV.

The V call is TRBV6-5, the J call TRBJ2-3; D gene unclear. Per germline, CDR1 MNHEY and CDR2 SVGAGI. The CDR3 length is 12 residues. V was pared by 7 bases and J by 2 bases, with 7 bases between. CDR3 sequence: CASNRVTDTQYF. CDR3 nucleotides: TGTGCCAGCAATCGGGTCACAGATACGCAGTATTTT.

The rearrangement links TRBV6-5 to TRBJ2-3; no definite D call. The CDR3 extends over 13 amino acids. Germline CDR1 is MNHEY and CDR2 is SVGAGI. Trimming stripped 6 bases from V and 5 bases from J, with 12 bases between. The CDR3 DNA reads as TGTGCCAGCAGAGAGCTATATCGAGATACGCAGTATTTT. As protein: CASRELYRDTQYF.

V gene TRBV6-5 combines with J gene TRBJ2-7; 10 nucleotides match TRBD1. Per the germline V gene, CDR1 is MNHEY and CDR2 is SVGAGI. CDR3 length: 15 residues. Unmatched junction bases numbered 7, after V lost 5 bases and J lost 3 bases. The CDR3 loop is CASSRDRGGYYEQYF. CDR3 coding DNA: TGTGCCAGCAGTCGGGACAGGGGAGGCTACTACGAGCAGTACTTC.

This sequence joins TRBV6-6 and TRBJ2-7; tentatively, D is TRBD1 (6 bases). V lost 5 bases, J lost 5 bases, and 13 bases lay in between. Germline V gene sequence: CDR1 MNHNY, CDR2 SVGAGI (reference sequence). CDR3 length: 13 residues. The CDR3 bases are TGTGCCAGCAGTCCCACAGGGCCCCACGAGCAGTACTTC. Its protein is CASSPTGPHEQYF.

The chain combines TRBV20-1 with TRBJ2-5; TRBD2 aligns across 9 bases. The junction had 7 bases not matched to a gene; V was cut back by 3 bases and J by 5 bases. This CDR3 is 14 amino acids long. Germline V CDR1 and CDR2: DFQATT, SNEGSKA (reference sequence). The DNA for the CDR3 is TGCAGTGCTAGTGTAGCGGGGGTGATGGAGACCCAGTACTTC. Translating it yields CSASVAGVMETQYF.